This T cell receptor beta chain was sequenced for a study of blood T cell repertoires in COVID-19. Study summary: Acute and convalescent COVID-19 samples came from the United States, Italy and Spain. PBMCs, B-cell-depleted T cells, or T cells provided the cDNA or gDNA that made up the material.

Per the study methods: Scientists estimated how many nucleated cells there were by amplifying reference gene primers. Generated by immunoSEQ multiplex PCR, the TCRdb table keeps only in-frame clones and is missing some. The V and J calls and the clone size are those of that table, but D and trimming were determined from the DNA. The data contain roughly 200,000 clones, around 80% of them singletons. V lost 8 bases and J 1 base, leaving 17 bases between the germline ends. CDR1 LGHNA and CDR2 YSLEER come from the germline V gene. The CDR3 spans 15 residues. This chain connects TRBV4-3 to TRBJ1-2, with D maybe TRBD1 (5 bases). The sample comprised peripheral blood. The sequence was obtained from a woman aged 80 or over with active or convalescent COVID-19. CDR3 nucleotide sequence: TGCGCCAGCGCCACGTCTCCAGGGAATAACTATGGCTACACCTTC. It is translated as CASATSPGNNYGYTF.